A selection of T cell receptor beta chains follows, all from one sample in a study of cytomegalovirus exposure and HLA in healthy donors. Clones were read by immunoSEQ multiplex PCR, and TCRdb kept only the in-frame ones, dropping some. The sample records roughly 84,000 clones, approximately 90% being singletons. Sequenced material: PBMCs. Receptors originate from a man younger than 40 in good health and CMV-seronegative. Each CDR3 is given with its conserved first and last residue. D genes are given only for firm matches. The listing skips clone size in some rows; elsewhere it reads once, few, many or a size class.

d_call clone_size j_call v_call cdr3_nt cdr3_aa
TRBD2 NA TRBJ2-1 TRBV5-1 TGCGCCAGCAGGGAAGCGGGGGGGCGTAATGAGCAGTTCTTC CASREAGGRNEQFF
NA NA TRBJ2-1 TRBV29-1 TGCAGCGTCGCTATAGGGACACAATACAATGAGCAGTTCTTC CSVAIGTQYNEQFF
NA NA TRBJ1-5 TRBV28 TGTGCCAGCAGTTTTACGGGGGTATATAGCAATCAGCCCCAGCATTTT CASSFTGVYSNQPQHF
TRBD1 NA TRBJ1-6 TRBV27 TGTGCCAGCAGAAGGACAGGGTTGGTTTCACCCCTCCACTTT CASRRTGLVSPLHF
NA NA TRBJ2-7 TRBV28 TGTGCCAGCAGTTTAATCGGTTACGAGCAGTACTTC CASSLIGYEQYF
TRBD2 NA TRBJ2-7 TRBV2 TGTGCCAGCAAGACTGGGACTAGCAAAGGGTACGAGCAGTACTTC CASKTGTSKGYEQYF
NA once TRBJ2-3 TRBV5-6 TGTGCCAGCAGCCGACCGGGACACCGCACAGATACGCAGTATTTT CASSRPGHRTDTQYF
NA NA TRBJ1-4 TRBV27 TGTGCCAGCAGTGGGGACTCCTCATATGAAAAACTGTTTTTT CASSGDSSYEKLFF
NA once TRBJ1-3 TRBV10-3 TGTGCCATCAGTGCAGCTATGGACAGCCTCTCTGGAAACACCATATATTTT CAISAAMDSLSGNTIYF
NA once TRBJ2-7 TRBV6-1 TGTGCCAGCAGTGGACAACAGGGATTTCGTCTGGGCGAGCAGTACTTC CASSGQQGFRLGEQYF
NA NA TRBJ1-3 TRBV10-2 TGCGCCGTGGGGCCTAACTCTGGAAACACCATATATTTT CAVGPNSGNTIYF
NA NA TRBJ2-7 TRBV5-1 TGCGCCAGCAGGGGTTTGCAGGGCTACGAGCAGTACTTC CASRGLQGYEQYF
NA NA TRBJ2-7 TRBV2 TGTGCCAGCCGACACACTAGCTACGAGCAGTACTTC CASRHTSYEQYF
TRBD2 NA TRBJ2-3 TRBV7-6 TGTGCCAGCAGCGGGACTAGCGGGGGGGCCCATACGCAGTATTTT CASSGTSGGAHTQYF
TRBD1 NA TRBJ1-2 TRBV9 TGTGCCAGCAGCGTAGCTCAGGACAGGGGTCGGTATGGCTACACCTTC CASSVAQDRGRYGYTF
NA NA TRBJ2-7 TRBV18 TGTGCCAGCTCACCAGCTAACTACGAGCAGTACTTC CASSPANYEQYF
TRBD1 NA TRBJ1-4 TRBV10-2 TGCGCCAGCAGATCTTTCTTACCTGGACAGGTTAATGAAAAACTGTTTTTT CASRSFLPGQVNEKLFF
TRBD1 NA TRBJ1-1 TRBV5-6 TGTGCCAGCAGCCGCGGGACAGCCGCTTCCGTCGTCACTGAAGCTTTCTTT CASSRGTAASVVTEAFF
NA NA TRBJ2-2 TRBV30 TGTGCCTGGAGTAGGAGGGCCGGGGAGCTGTTTTTT CAWSRRAGELFF
NA NA TRBJ2-7 TRBV15 TGTGCCACCAGCAGTCCCGGCGATGGCGGGGCCTACGAGCAGTACTTC CATSSPGDGGAYEQYF
TRBD2 NA TRBJ2-1 TRBV7-9 TGTGCCAGCAGCTCAGCACCGGGACTAGCGGGAGAAAGTGAGCAGTTCTTC CASSSAPGLAGESEQFF
TRBD1 NA TRBJ2-7 TRBV27 TGTGCCAGCAGTCAACGGGCAGGGGGAGCCTACGAGCAGTACTTC CASSQRAGGAYEQYF
NA NA TRBJ1-1 TRBV5-1 TGCGCCAGCAGCTTGGAACAGGAGAACACTGAAGCTTTCTTT CASSLEQENTEAFF
NA NA TRBJ2-7 TRBV6-5 TGTGCCAGCAGGAGAGCAGGATCCTACGAGCAGTACTTC CASRRAGSYEQYF
NA NA TRBJ2-3 TRBV5-1 TGCGCCAGCAGCTTAGCGCCCAGAAGCACAGATACGCAGTATTTT CASSLAPRSTDTQYF
TRBD2 NA TRBJ2-1 TRBV4-1 TGCGCCAGCAGCCAAGCGGGAGCCACCGGGACTAAAATCCGGAATGAGCAGTTCTTC CASSQAGATGTKIRNEQFF
NA NA TRBJ1-2 TRBV2 TGTGCCAGCAGTCCCCGGTTGCAGGAGGGCTATGGCTACACCTTC CASSPRLQEGYGYTF
TRBD1 NA TRBJ1-1 TRBV28 TGTGCCAGCCGCGGGACAGGAGGTGGGCAGAACACTGAAGCTTTCTTT CASRGTGGGQNTEAFF
NA NA TRBJ1-5 TRBV9 TGTGCCAGCGGCAACCCCAATCAGCCCCAGCATTTT CASGNPNQPQHF
TRBD2 NA TRBJ2-3 TRBV29-1 TGCAGCGTTGATGGACTAGCGAACACAGATACGCAGTATTTT CSVDGLANTDTQYF
TRBD1 NA TRBJ1-1 TRBV28 TGTGCCAGCAGTTTTTTAAAGTCCGCAGGGGGCACTGAAGCTTTCTTT CASSFLKSAGGTEAFF
TRBD1 NA TRBJ1-4 TRBV19 TGTGCCAGTAGGAAGACAGGGGGCGTCCGGGAAAAACTGTTTTTT CASRKTGGVREKLFF
TRBD1 NA TRBJ2-7 TRBV10-3 TGTGCCATCAGTGGACAGGGGAACGAGCAGTACTTC CAISGQGNEQYF